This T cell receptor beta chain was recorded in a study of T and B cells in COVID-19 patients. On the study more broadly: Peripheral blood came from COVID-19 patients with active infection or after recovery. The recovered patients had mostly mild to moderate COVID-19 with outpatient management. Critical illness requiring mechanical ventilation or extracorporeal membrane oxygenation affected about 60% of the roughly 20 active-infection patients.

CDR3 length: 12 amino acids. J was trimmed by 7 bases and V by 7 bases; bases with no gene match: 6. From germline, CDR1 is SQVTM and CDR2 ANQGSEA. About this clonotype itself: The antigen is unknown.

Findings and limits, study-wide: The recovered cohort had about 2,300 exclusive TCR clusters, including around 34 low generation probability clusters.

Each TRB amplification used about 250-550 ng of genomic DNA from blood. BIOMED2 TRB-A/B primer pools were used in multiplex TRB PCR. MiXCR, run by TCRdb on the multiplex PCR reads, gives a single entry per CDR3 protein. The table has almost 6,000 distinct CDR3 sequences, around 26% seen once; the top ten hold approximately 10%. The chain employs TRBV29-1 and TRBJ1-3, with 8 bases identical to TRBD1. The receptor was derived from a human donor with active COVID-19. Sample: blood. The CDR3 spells CSGSGGRNTIYF. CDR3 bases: TGCAGCGGATCAGGGGGCCGTAACACCATATATTTT.